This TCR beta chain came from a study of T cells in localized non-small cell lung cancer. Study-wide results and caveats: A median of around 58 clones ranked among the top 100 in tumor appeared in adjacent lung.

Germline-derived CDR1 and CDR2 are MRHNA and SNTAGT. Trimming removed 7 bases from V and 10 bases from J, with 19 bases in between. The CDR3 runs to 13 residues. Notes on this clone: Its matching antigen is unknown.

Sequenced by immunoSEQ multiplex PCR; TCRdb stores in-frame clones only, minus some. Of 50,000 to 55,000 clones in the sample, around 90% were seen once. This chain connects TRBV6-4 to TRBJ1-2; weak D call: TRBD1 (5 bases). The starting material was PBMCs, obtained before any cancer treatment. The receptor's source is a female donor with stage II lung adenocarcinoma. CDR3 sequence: CASKALRGSDYTF. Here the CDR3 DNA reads TGTGCCAGCAAGGCCCTCCGGGGGAGTGACTACACCTTC.